These 20 T cell receptor beta chains came from one sample sequenced in a study of blood T cell repertoires in COVID-19. Sequencing used immunoSEQ multiplex PCR; TCRdb keeps in-frame clones, though not all of them. Counted here are 61,000 or so clones, around nine tenths occurring once; the ten biggest clones make up around 21%. Sequencing was carried out using peripheral blood. The receptor source for this set is a woman between 45 and 65 years old with active or convalescent COVID-19.

There are a few counts of this clone. The chain joins TRBV11-2 to TRBJ1-1; the D is unclear. The V and J ends lost 6 bases and 5 bases respectively, with 13 bases between them. The CDR3 consists of 13 residues. Germline CDR1 and CDR2: SGHAT and FQNNGV. The chain's CDR3 is CASRSKDGTEAFF. CDR3 sequence (DNA): TGTGCCAGCAGGTCCAAAGACGGGACTGAAGCTTTCTTT.

This chain links TRBV18 with TRBJ1-6, with 7 bases aligning to TRBD1. Trimming at V came to 4 bases and at J to 6 bases, leaving 6 bases not matched to a gene. Germline V CDR1 and CDR2: KGHSH, LQKENI. The CDR3 is made up of 15 amino acids. The CDR3 sequence is CASSQTGVGNSPLHF. The CDR3 bases are TGTGCCAGCTCACAAACAGGGGTGGGTAATTCACCCCTCCACTTT.

This clone has more than one count but fewer than ten. The chain carries TRBV14 and TRBJ2-1, with a possible D match to TRBD2 (5 bases). Germline V gene lookup returns CDR1 SGHDN and CDR2 FVKESK. The CDR3 length is 13 residues. Trimming left V 3 bases short and J 4 bases short, with 7 bases between. The CDR3 DNA sequence: TGTGCCAGCAGCCAGGGGAGATACAATGAGCAGTTCTTC. Its translation is CASSQGRYNEQFF.

The chain has TRBV20-1 and TRBJ1-2; 9 nucleotides agree with TRBD1. CDR1 is DFQATT, CDR2 SNEGSKA, per germline (reference sequence). J gave up 1 base and V 3 bases, and 12 bases lay outside the gene matches. There are 17 residues in the CDR3. The CDR3 loop is CSASRGDRAEVNYGYTF. In DNA, the CDR3 is TGCAGTGCTAGTCGGGGGGACAGGGCGGAAGTTAACTATGGCTACACCTTC.

This chain joins TRBV5-6 and TRBJ1-4, with TRBD1 identical over 7 bases. This CDR3 comprises 14 residues. Germline loops: CDR1 SGHDT, CDR2 YYEEEE. J gave up 5 bases and V 3 bases, and 4 bases lay outside the gene matches. CDR3 DNA sequence: TGTGCCAGCAGCTCCAGGGGGATCAATGAAAAACTGTTTTTT. Protein product: CASSSRGINEKLFF.

The chain joins TRBV5-1 to TRBJ2-1; TRBD1 matches at 9 bases. The CDR3 has 20 residues. V shed 4 bases and J 1 base; nucleotides not matched to a gene: 18. Looked up from germline, CDR1 is SGHRS and CDR2 is YFSETQ. CDR3 region: CASSLPGQGKRVRSYNEQFF. The CDR3 nucleotides are TGCGCCAGCAGCCTACCGGGACAGGGAAAGAGGGTGAGGTCCTACAATGAGCAGTTCTTC.

The chain couples TRBV3-1 (or the pseudogene TRBV3-2) to TRBJ1-1; no reliable D call. This CDR3 comprises 12 residues. Germline values: CDR1 LGHDT, CDR2 YNNKEL (reference sequence). V was trimmed by 1 base and J by 10 bases, leaving 10 bases between them. CDR3 nucleotide sequence: TGTGCCAGCAGCCAAGCTCCCTTGGCAGCTTTCTTT. As protein: CASSQAPLAAFF.

The chain carries TRBV28 and TRBJ1-5; 8 bases map to TRBD1. Germline trimming cut 1 base from V and 4 bases from J; bases unmatched to any gene: 6. Germline CDR1 and CDR2: MDHEN and SYDVKM. The CDR3 is 16 residues long. CDR3 amino acids: CASSLLTGAPNQPQHF. In nucleotides, the CDR3 is TGTGCCAGCAGTTTATTGACAGGGGCCCCGAATCAGCCCCAGCATTTT.

This clone showed up just once. The gene calls are TRBV19 and TRBJ1-5; no firm D call. Trimming pared 3 bases from V and 7 bases from J, leaving 7 bases between. CDR1 LNHDA and CDR2 SQIVND come from the germline V gene (reference sequence). There are 12 residues in the CDR3. The DNA of the CDR3 is TGTGCCAGTAGTATCGGAGCGCAGCCCCAGCATTTT. Its protein product is CASSIGAQPQHF. The full variable domain, completed using reference TRBV19 and TRBJ1-5, is DGGITQSPKYLFRKEGQNVTLSCEQNLNHDAMYWYRQDPGQGLRLIYYSQIVNDFQKGDIAEGYSVSREKKESFPLTVTSAQKNPTAFYLCASSIGAQPQHFGDGTRLSIL.

The chain is built from TRBV5-6 and TRBJ2-7; no clear D. V was trimmed by 4 bases and J by 3 bases, leaving 11 bases between them. The CDR3 sequence is 13 residues long. Germline values: CDR1 SGHDT, CDR2 YYEEEE. The CDR3 DNA sequence: TGTGCCAGCAGCCTTCGTCGGTTCTACGAGCAGTACTTC. Translation gives CASSLRRFYEQYF.

CDR3 loop: CASSSGTSGHYNEQFF. The CDR3 DNA is TGCGCCAGCAGCTCCGGGACTAGCGGCCATTACAATGAGCAGTTCTTC. V and J are TRBV5-1 and TRBJ2-1, with 11 bases fitting TRBD2. The CDR3 spans 16 residues. J gave up 4 bases and V 3 bases, and 6 bases lay outside the gene matches. Germline V CDR1 and CDR2: SGHRS, YFSETQ.

This clone has more than one count but fewer than ten. The chain uses TRBV6-5 and TRBJ1-2; 8 positions agree with TRBD1. With V trimmed by 6 bases and J by 5 bases, 11 bases remained unmatched. CDR1 MNHEY and CDR2 SVGAGI come from the germline V gene. CDR3 length: 15 amino acids. This chain's CDR3 is CASSHPPDRAYGYTF. In nucleotides, the CDR3 is TGTGCCAGCAGCCACCCGCCGGACAGGGCGTATGGCTACACCTTC.

The chain uses TRBV4-2 and TRBJ1-4; 12 bases fit TRBD1. V lost 4 bases to trimming and J lost 6 bases; unmatched junction nucleotides: 9. From germline, CDR1 is LGHNA and CDR2 YNFKEQ. The CDR3 is made up of 17 amino acids. CDR3 residues: CASSLRDRGLVDEKLFF. CDR3 bases: TGTGCCAGCAGCCTCCGGGACAGGGGGCTGGTGGATGAAAAACTGTTTTTT.

Here the CDR3 reads CASSIMGQGTTEAFF. The CDR3 region has the DNA TGTGCCAGTAGTATAATGGGACAGGGGACTACTGAAGCTTTCTTT. V is TRBV19 and J is TRBJ1-1; 10 positions agree with TRBD1. The CDR3 totals 15 residues. Trimming took 2 bases from V and 5 from J; bases not matched to a gene: 5. CDR1 LNHDA and CDR2 SQIVND come from the germline V gene (reference sequence).

CDR3 amino acids: CASSELKEYFNTGELFF. The CDR3 region has the DNA TGTGCCAGCAGTGAATTAAAAGAATACTTTAACACCGGGGAGCTGTTTTTT. The V call is TRBV6-1, the J call TRBJ2-2; D is unresolved. Looked up from germline, CDR1 is MNHNS and CDR2 is SASEGT. V was trimmed by 2 bases and J by 2 bases, leaving 15 bases between them. The length of the CDR3 is 17 residues.

This chain links TRBV7-9 with TRBJ2-1; weak D call: TRBD1 (5 bases). The CDR3 runs 13 residues. Trimming removed 8 bases at V and 6 bases at J, with 14 bases between. The germline V gene has CDR1 SEHNR and CDR2 FQNEAQ (reference sequence). The CDR3: CASRPQGINEQFF. Here the CDR3 DNA reads TGTGCCAGCCGCCCCCAGGGCATCAATGAGCAGTTCTTC.

This clone was seen a handful of times. This chain uses TRBV25-1 with TRBJ1-1; D unclear. V shed 4 bases and J shed 1 base, with 7 bases lying between them. CDR3 length: 13 amino acids. CDR1 MGHDK and CDR2 SYGVNS come from the germline V gene. The CDR3 bases are TGTGCCAGCAGTGGCCAGTGGAACACTGAAGCTTTCTTT. Encoded protein: CASSGQWNTEAFF.

The genes are TRBV4-2 and TRBJ2-7; possible D gene TRBD2, 5 bases. The CDR3 consists of 15 residues. Germline V CDR1 and CDR2: LGHNA, YNFKEQ. Trimming took off 0 bases at V and 2 bases at J, with 11 bases between the two ends. CDR3 residues: CASSQDGSGTYEQYF. CDR3 nucleotide sequence: TGTGCCAGCAGCCAAGATGGGTCCGGGACCTACGAGCAGTACTTC.

V gene TRBV12-3 or TRBV12-4 combines with J gene TRBJ1-1; TRBD1 might be the D (5 bases). V lost 1 base and J lost 4, with 7 bases in between. The CDR3 has 13 amino acids. CDR3 in DNA: TGTGCCAGCAGTTTAGGTCAGGGCACTGAAGCTTTCTTT. This translates into CASSLGQGTEAFF.

The CDR3 region has the DNA TGTGCCAGCAGCCAAGATCGAGGTTGGACTGAAGCTTTCTTT. Translation gives CASSQDRGWTEAFF. The chain combines TRBV3-1 (or the pseudogene TRBV3-2) with TRBJ1-1, with D unresolved. The CDR3 is made up of 14 amino acids. Germline V gene data show CDR1 as LGHDT and CDR2 as YNNKEL (reference sequence). Trimming cost V 0 bases and J 5 bases, with 10 bases left between them.